A single count supports the clone carrying this TCR beta chain. Its specificity is not known. V lost 6 bases to trimming and J lost 3 bases, with 15 bases between them. Germline CDR1 SGHDN, CDR2 FVKESK. The CDR3 sequence is 14 residues long. This sample was taken from a study of cytomegalovirus exposure and HLA in healthy donors. Primers included in the PCR were 60 Vbeta and 13 Jbeta primers. Clones were sequenced by immunoSEQ multiplex PCR, and TCRdb holds only the in-frame ones, with some missing. In the table there are around 78,000 clones, over 70% of which are singletons. Broader study findings: What TCR beta sequences reportedly achieved was accurate prediction of HLA-A and HLA-B alleles in most subjects. Another analysis was done later, and it associated around 17,000 TCR beta sequences with HLA alleles at 0.05 false discovery rate. In vitro, three CMV-associated chains proved specific for CMV antigens.

The chain employs TRBV14 and TRBJ2-7; tentative D call: TRBD2 (5 bases). The sequencing sample was made of PBMCs. This receptor was taken from a male donor in good health and CMV-seronegative. The DNA of the CDR3 is TGTGCCAGCAGAAGGTCGGGGAAGTTCTACGAGCAGTACTTC. It encodes CASRRSGKFYEQYF.